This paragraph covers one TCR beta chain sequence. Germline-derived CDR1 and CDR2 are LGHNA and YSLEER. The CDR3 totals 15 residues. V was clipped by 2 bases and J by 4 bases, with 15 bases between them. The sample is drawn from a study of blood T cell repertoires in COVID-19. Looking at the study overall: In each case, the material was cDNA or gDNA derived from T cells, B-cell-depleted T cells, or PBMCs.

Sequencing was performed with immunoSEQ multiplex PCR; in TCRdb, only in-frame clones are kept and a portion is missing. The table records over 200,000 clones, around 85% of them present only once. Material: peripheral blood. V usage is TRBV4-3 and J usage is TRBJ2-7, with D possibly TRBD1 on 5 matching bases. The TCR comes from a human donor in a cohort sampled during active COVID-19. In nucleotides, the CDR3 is TGCGCCAGCAGCCAAAGCCCCCGGTCAGGGTACGAGCAGTACTTC. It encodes CASSQSPRSGYEQYF.